The 13 T cell receptor beta chains listed next were all sequenced from one sample in a study of tumor and adjacent non-tumor tissue in lung cancer. The template was RNA from unsorted bulk tissue. Three rounds of nested PCR, following a modified ARM-PCR protocol, produced the TCRbeta library. MiXCR, run by TCRdb on the multiplex PCR reads, gives a single entry per CDR3 protein. The sample contains about 110,000 distinct CDR3 sequences, about 87% of which appear only once. Sequencing was carried out using lung tumor tissue. The receptors come from a man between 65 and 79 years old with non-small cell lung cancer.

Concerning this clonotype itself: One junction end does not reproduce the germline sequence, and a read error may be involved. This chain links TRBV12-3 or TRBV12-4 with TRBJ1-6, with D maybe TRBD1 (5 bases). This CDR3 is built from 14 residues. The CDR3 bases are TGTGCCAGCAGTCGGACAATCCATAATTCGCCCCTCCACTTT. Translation: CASSRTIHNSPLHF.

This clonotype was seen repeatedly, ten times or more. The genes are TRBV10-3 and TRBJ2-7; no firm D call. In germline, CDR1 is ENHRY, CDR2 SYGVKD. The CDR3 contains 11 residues. V shed 3 bases and J shed 3 bases, with 3 bases lying between them. In nucleotides, the CDR3 is TGTGCCATCAGTGACCGCTACGAGCAGTACTTC. Translation: CAISDRYEQYF.

About this clonotype itself: One end of the junction varies from germline; a read error may be responsible. This rearrangement joins TRBV6-1 to TRBJ2-2; tentative D call: TRBD2 (7 bases). The CDR3 length is 15 residues. The V gene's germline CDR1 is MNHNS and CDR2 SASEGT. The CDR3 reads CASSLGGAYTRELFF. CDR3 nucleotide sequence: TGTGCCAGCAGCTTAGGGGGGGCATACACCCGGGAGCTGTTTTTT.

V is TRBV29-1 and J is TRBJ2-5, with D hard to call. The CDR3 consists of 13 residues. Trimming pared 8 bases from V and 4 bases from J, leaving 17 bases between. Germline V gene data show CDR1 as SQVTM and CDR2 as ANQGSEA. DNA for the CDR3: TGCAGCATTGTCGACTTTTCTCGAGAGACCCAGTACTTC. Translation gives CSIVDFSRETQYF.

The chain joins TRBV24-1 to TRBJ2-3; D possibly corresponds to TRBD1 (5 bases). The germline V gene encodes CDR1 KGHDR and CDR2 SFDVKD. The CDR3 totals 20 residues. The ends were cut back, 3 bases at V and 1 base at J, with 25 bases in the middle. The CDR3 spells CATSDGEGVQWGQRTDTQYF. The CDR3 DNA follows: TGTGCCACCAGTGATGGCGAAGGGGTCCAATGGGGTCAGCGCACAGATACGCAGTATTTT.

Turning to this clonotype: The CDR3 carries no conserved terminal phenylalanine or tryptophan, so it likely arises from a read error. It is unclear where the CDR3 begins or ends on the DNA, so no DNA is shown, and the CDR3 is as TCRdb lists it. The chain has TRBV29-1 and TRBJ2-5; TRBD1 is the table's D call, not checked against the DNA. With termini counted, the CDR3 has 12 amino acids. In germline, CDR1 is SQVTM, CDR2 ANQGSEA. CDR3 residues: CSIQGLPAYIYS.

The chain links TRBV29-1 to TRBJ1-1, with D uncertain. The V end was cut by 4 bases, the J end by 1 base, with 16 bases between. The CDR3 loop spans 15 amino acids. The germline V gene encodes CDR1 SQVTM and CDR2 ANQGSEA. CDR3 in amino acids: CSVAPGWGTNTEAFF. Written as DNA, the CDR3 is TGCAGCGTTGCCCCGGGATGGGGAACGAACACTGAAGCTTTCTTT.

The rearrangement joins TRBV11-3 to TRBJ2-7; a possible D gene is TRBD1 (5 bases). Trimming removed 7 bases from V and 7 bases from J, with 23 bases in between. Germline V lookup: CDR1 SGHNT, CDR2 YENEEA. This CDR3 comprises 15 residues. The CDR3 region is CASNPMTDSVYEQYF. CDR3 bases: TGTGCCAGCAACCCGATGACAGATTCCGTGTATGAGCAGTACTTC.

This clonotype was detected once. The junction does not match germline at one end; this may be a read error. This sequence joins TRBV12-5 and TRBJ1-5; D gene uncertain. Germline CDR1 reads LGHNT; CDR2 reads FRNRAP. The CDR3 consists of 13 residues. The CDR3 bases are TGTGCTAGTCGTTTTGACATAAATCAGTCCCAGCATTTT. This gives the protein CASRFDINQSQHF.

Comments on this clonotype: Its ends do not fully match the called genes, so a read error is possible. The chain couples TRBV11-3 to TRBJ2-2; 11 nucleotides match TRBD2. The germline V gene encodes CDR1 SGHNT and CDR2 YENEEA. This CDR3 contains 13 residues. CDR3 bases: TGTGTCAGCAGTATACCGACTAGCGGGGAGCTGTTTTTC. It codes for CVSSIPTSGELFF.

About this clonotype itself: One end of the junction does not line up with germline, which may come from a read error. The chain employs TRBV6-1 and TRBJ1-2; maybe TRBD1 (6 bases). This CDR3 spans 13 amino acids. Per the germline V gene, CDR1 is MNHNS and CDR2 is SASEGT. The CDR3: CANSGGTRNGYTF. The CDR3 bases are TGTGCCAACAGTGGAGGGACAAGGAATGGCTACACCTTC.

Details on this clonotype: The conserved final phenylalanine or tryptophan is absent from the CDR3, which likely points to a read error. The V gene is TRBV5-1, the J gene TRBJ2-7; D is unresolved. The germline V gene encodes CDR1 SGHRS and CDR2 YFSETQ. This CDR3 spans 15 amino acids. CDR3 in amino acids: CASSLGTYHFYKQYL. CDR3 nucleotide sequence: TGCGCCAGCAGCTTGGGAACATACCACTTCTACAAGCAGTACCTC.

As to this clonotype: The junction and the germline gene differ at one end; a read error may be behind it. V and J are TRBV6-5 and TRBJ2-7; possible D gene TRBD2, 7 bases. Germline lookup yields CDR1 MNHEY and CDR2 SVGAGI. The CDR3 spans 17 residues. This CDR3 reads CASIRLAGGTSSCEQHF. Written as DNA, the CDR3 is TGTGCCAGCATCCGACTAGCCGGCGGGACAAGCTCCTGCGAGCAGCACTTC.